This is a list of T cell receptor beta chains from one sample in a study of post-analysis software for immune sequencing data. TCRdb itself ran the PCR reads through MiXCR, one entry per CDR3 protein. The table shows roughly 400,000 distinct CDR3 sequences, with roughly 40% occurring only once. The sample consisted of blood. Receptors were obtained from a girl aged 2 to 9 with multiple sclerosis. Both conserved end residues are part of each CDR3. A D gene is named only where the DNA matches it firmly. Part of the rows lack a size; the others show once, few, many or a class for expanded clones.

V	size	length	D	J	DNA	CDR3
TRBV9	-	14	TRBD2	TRBJ2-7	TGTGCCAACAGCGTAGCGGGGACCACCTACGAGCAGTACTTC	CANSVAGTTYEQYF
TRBV11-2	-	17	TRBD1	TRBJ1-2	TGTGCCAGCAGCTTAGGGTATAACAGGGGGCATCACTATGGCTACACCTTC	CASSLGYNRGHHYGYTF
TRBV7-3	-	13	-	TRBJ2-1	TGTGCCAGCAGCTTGACAGGTCCCAATGAGCAGTTCTTC	CASSLTGPNEQFF
TRBV9	few	13	-	TRBJ2-7	TGTGCCAGCAGCTATACGGTAACCTACGAGCAGTACTTC	CASSYTVTYEQYF
TRBV5-6	few	15	-	TRBJ1-4	TGTGCCAGCAGCTTTCAGGGGCGCGTCGGCGAAAAACTGTTTTTT	CASSFQGRVGEKLFF
TRBV12-3/TRBV12-4	few	17	-	TRBJ2-7	TGTGCCAGCAGCGACCCCAGTGGGCAGTTCAGACTATACGAGCAGTACTTC	CASSDPSGQFRLYEQYF
TRBV6-2/TRBV6-3	-	12	TRBD1	TRBJ1-1	TGTGCCAGCAGTTACGGGGACAGTGAAGCTTTCTTT	CASSYGDSEAFF
TRBV7-2	-	17	TRBD2	TRBJ2-5	TGTGTCAGCAGCTCGAAAAGACTAGCGGGGGCTGAAGAGACCCAGTACTTC	CVSSSKRLAGAEETQYF
TRBV9	-	16	-	TRBJ2-1	TGTGCCAGCAGCGTAGATAGAGGTCTTCACTACAATGGGCAGTTCTTC	CASSVDRGLHYNGQFF
TRBV25-1	-	14	-	TRBJ2-7	TGTGCCAGCAGTGCCTTAGGCCGAGCCTACGAGCAGTACTTC	CASSALGRAYEQYF
TRBV7-9	-	16	-	TRBJ2-4	TGTGCCAGCAGCTTAGGACAAGAACTAGCCAAAAACATTCAGTACTTC	CASSLGQELAKNIQYF
TRBV5-5	-	12	-	TRBJ1-5	TGTGCCAGCAGCTTGGGATATCAGCCCCAGCATTTT	CASSLGYQPQHF
TRBV2	-	12	-	TRBJ1-3	TGTGCCAGCAGCAGGGCTGGAAACACCACATATTTT	CASSRAGNTTYF
TRBV5-1	few	14	-	TRBJ2-1	TGCGCCAGCAGCCCAGTTCTCGGTGGCAATGAGCAGTTCTTC	CASSPVLGGNEQFF
TRBV7-9	few	18	-	TRBJ1-2	TGTGCCAGCAGCGAGTTCGGCCCGAGGGACGCTTCTGTAAGCGGCTACACCTTC	CASSEFGPRDASVSGYTF
TRBV20-1	-	15	-	TRBJ1-2	TGCAGTGCTAGAGATGTACTATGGGCTAACTATGGCTACACCTTC	CSARDVLWANYGYTF
TRBV3-1	-	15	-	TRBJ2-1	TGTGCCAGCAGCGAAGGCGAGTGGAACTACAATGAGCAGTTCTTC	CASSEGEWNYNEQFF
TRBV7-3	-	13	-	TRBJ2-7	TGTGCCAGCAGCCGAGGGACGGCATACGAGCAGTACTTC	CASSRGTAYEQYF